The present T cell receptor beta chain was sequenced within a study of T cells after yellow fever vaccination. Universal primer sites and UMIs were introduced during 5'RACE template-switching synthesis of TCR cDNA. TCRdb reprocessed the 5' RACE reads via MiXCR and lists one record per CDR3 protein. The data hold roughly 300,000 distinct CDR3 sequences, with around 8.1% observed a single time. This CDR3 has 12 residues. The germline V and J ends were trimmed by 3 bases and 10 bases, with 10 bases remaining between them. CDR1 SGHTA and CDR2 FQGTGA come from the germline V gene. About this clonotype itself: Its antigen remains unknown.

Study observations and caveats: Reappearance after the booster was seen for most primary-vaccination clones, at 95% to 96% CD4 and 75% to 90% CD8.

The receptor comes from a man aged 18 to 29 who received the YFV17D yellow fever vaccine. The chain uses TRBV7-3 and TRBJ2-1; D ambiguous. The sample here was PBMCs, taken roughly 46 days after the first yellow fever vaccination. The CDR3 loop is CASSLSGIEQFF. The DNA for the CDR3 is TGTGCCAGCAGCTTGTCGGGCATCGAGCAGTTCTTC.